This T cell receptor (beta chain) was found in a study of shared clonotypes between healthy human individuals. Whole-study context: Every donor yielded three CD4 naive, three CD4 memory, two CD8 naive and one CD8 memory plate.

Data came from immunoSEQ multiplex PCR; TCRdb stores just in-frame clones and leaves some out. Found here are some 380,000 clones, about 96% of them singletons; the top ten hold 0.25% to 0.35%. A note on this clone: What it binds is unknown.

Study-wide findings and caveats: For naive CD4 cells, 4% to 6% of clonotypes were shared across a handful of donors. The donor pool, a small one, limited the genetic and exposure-history diversity represented.

Germline CDR1 and CDR2: MDHEN and SYDVKM. The CDR3 is 14 residues long. Trimming stripped 5 bases from V and 2 bases from J, with 13 bases between. This receptor was identified in a man under 40 in good health. Specimen: memory CD8+ T cells sorted from blood. Documented subset: CD45RO+ cells pooled with CCR7-negative TemRA cells. J is TRBJ2-7 and V is TRBV28; D not resolved. CDR3 coding DNA: TGTGCCAGCAGTCCAACAGCTACCGCCTACGAGCAGTACTTC. Translating it yields CASSPTATAYEQYF.